The following is a TCR beta chain sequence with its context. Its antigen remains unidentified. The CDR3 loop spans 16 amino acids. V trimming: 5 bases; J trimming: 0 bases; junction bases outside the gene matches: 5. Germline CDR1 SGHTA, CDR2 FQGTGA. The table came from immunoSEQ multiplex PCR; TCRdb's copy has only in-frame clones and leaves some out. The sample contains roughly 270,000 clones, approximately 94% of which appear only once. Second doses that came at about 4 or about 12 weeks were put together. The data are from a study of T cell responses to AZD1222 COVID-19 vaccine. Study-level findings and limits: Only six people who got AZD1222 tested seropositive at baseline. Among the donors, most were white British and more were female, and clonal diversity was possibly underestimated. There were repertoire samples only from the period after the peak T cell response.

This rearrangement joins TRBV7-3 to TRBJ2-1; 9 bases align to TRBD1. The receptor was isolated from an adult who received the AZD1222 COVID-19 vaccine. The sample was peripheral blood, taken 28 days after the second AZD1222 dose. As DNA, the CDR3 is TGTGCCAGCAGCCCGGACAGGGGTAGCTCCTACAATGAGCAGTTCTTC. As protein: CASSPDRGSSYNEQFF.